This T cell receptor beta chain is from a study of blood T cell repertoires in COVID-19. Looking at the study overall: Sample material is recorded as cDNA or gDNA derived from T cells, B-cell-depleted T cells, or PBMCs.

Those enrolled in Seattle joined during active infection and were followed longitudinally afterward. This clone has just a few counts. Original handling: Amplifying reference gene primers gave estimates of nucleated cell counts. The method was immunoSEQ multiplex PCR; TCRdb's version includes in-frame clones alone and lacks a portion of them. V, J and clone size reflect that table, while D and trimming were determined from the DNA. The sample consists of just over 150,000 clones, less than 85% of them appearing once. In germline, CDR1 is LNHDA, CDR2 SQIVND (reference sequence). This CDR3 is 13 amino acids long. V was shortened by 6 bases and J by 8 bases, with 16 bases between the two germline ends.

The J gene is TRBJ1-2, the V gene TRBV19, with D perhaps TRBD1 (6 bases). This receptor was taken from a woman between 35 and 50 years old with COVID-19, enrolled during active disease. The sequenced material came from peripheral blood. Written as DNA, the CDR3 is TGTGCCAGTAGCACCCACAGGGAATCGGGCTACACCTTC. Amino acids: CASSTHRESGYTF.